Listed here is a single TCR beta chain. These data come from a study of blood T cell repertoires in COVID-19. TCRdb's table, derived via immunoSEQ multiplex PCR, lists solely in-frame clones and lacks some. The sample shows about 430,000 clones, around nine tenths of them seen only once. CDR1 KGHSH and CDR2 LQKENI come from the germline V gene. V shed 3 bases and J shed 7 bases, with 18 bases lying between them. CDR3 length: 15 amino acids. Participants, 18 to 89 years old, spanned more than 20 US areas. Cohort placement rested on clinical history that participants reported themselves. All exposed participants met a person with COVID-19 within 2 weeks before entering the study.

The receptor was derived from a woman between 18 and 29 years old who had been exposed to COVID-19. Sequencing input: PBMCs or T cells enriched from blood (not recorded which). The chain combines TRBV18 with TRBJ2-5; possible D gene TRBD2, 5 bases. CDR3 in amino acids: CASSPSEVQKGTQYF. The CDR3 bases are TGTGCCAGCTCACCGTCGGAGGTTCAGAAGGGGACCCAGTACTTC.